The T cell receptor beta chain described here comes from a study of OX40 agonist ivuxolimab in advanced cancers. General study results and limits: Compared with CD4+, CD8+ T cells on average had more expanded clones.

The data were produced by immunoSEQ multiplex PCR, yet TCRdb's version contains in-frame clones alone and is incomplete. The sample has more than 40,000 clones, approximately 88% seen once. This clone was recorded once. Its antigen is unknown. The V gene's germline CDR1 is MDHEN and CDR2 SYDVKM. The V segment lost 6 bases and the J segment 6 bases; nucleotides outside the gene matches: 5. The CDR3 is 13 amino acids. The specimen comprised CD4+ or CD8+ T cells sorted from blood, sampled in a trial of the OX40 agonist ivuxolimab. This TCR derives from an adult with an advanced solid tumor such as melanoma, head and neck, liver or kidney cancer. The chain combines TRBV28 with TRBJ1-5, with TRBD1 matching 7 bases. The CDR3 nucleotides read TGTGCCAGCAGGGCAGGGGGACCTCAGCCCCAGCATTTT. Its protein is CASRAGGPQPQHF.